This passage covers 30 T cell receptor beta chains from one sample sequenced in a study of blood T cells in healthy people across ages. The authors ran a second PCR of roughly 7 to 11 cycles using a sample-barcoded 5' primer and a J-beta primer mix. TCRdb reprocessed the 5' RACE reads via MiXCR and lists one record per CDR3 protein. The sample records around 650,000 distinct CDR3 sequences, about 34% being singletons. The sample was blood. These TCRs come from a woman of 80 years or more in good health.

This clonotype was seen many times. The V gene is TRBV5-1, the J gene TRBJ1-5, with D possibly matching TRBD1 (6 bases). V lost 5 bases and J 2 bases, leaving 17 bases between the germline ends. The CDR3 runs 16 residues. The V gene's germline CDR1 is SGHRS and CDR2 YFSETQ. The CDR3 region has the DNA TGCGCCAGCAGTCAGGACAGCTTTCGGGGCAATCAGCCCCAGCATTTT. It is translated as CASSQDSFRGNQPQHF.

The V call is TRBV19, the J call TRBJ1-1, with unresolved D. Germline V gene data show CDR1 as LNHDA and CDR2 as SQIVND (reference sequence). This CDR3 is 14 amino acids long. The V and J ends lost 3 bases and 0 bases respectively, with 8 bases between them. The CDR3 reads CASSIPALNTEAFF. The CDR3 DNA reads as TGTGCCAGTAGTATCCCAGCTTTGAACACTGAAGCTTTCTTT.

This clonotype was counted a few times. The chain has TRBV4-1 and TRBJ2-3; TRBD2 matches at 10 bases. Germline values: CDR1 MGHRA, CDR2 YSYEKL. With V trimmed by 2 bases and J by 5 bases, 10 bases remained unmatched. This CDR3 has 17 amino acids. The CDR3 region has the DNA TGCGCCAGCAGCCAAACGGAGCGGGGGGGTGGGATAGATACGCAGTATTTT. Translation: CASSQTERGGGIDTQYF.

In regard to this clonotype: A read error may explain this, as a much larger clone is one base away. The J gene is TRBJ2-1, the V gene TRBV12-3 or TRBV12-4; a possible D gene is TRBD1 (6 bases). The CDR3 is 14 residues long. The CDR3 nucleotides are TGTGCCGGCAGTTTTGGTGGGGGCCGGGCTGAGCAGTTCTTC. It specifies CAGSFGGGRAEQFF.

Many counts were recorded for this clonotype. The J gene is TRBJ2-7, the V gene TRBV2, with D perhaps TRBD1 (6 bases). The CDR3 is 14 residues long. V dropped 8 bases and J dropped 4 bases, with 18 bases sitting between them. CDR1 SNHLY and CDR2 FYNNEI come from the germline V gene. This chain's CDR3 is CASRSDRRFYEQYF. The CDR3 DNA follows: TGTGCCAGCCGTTCCGACAGGCGGTTTTACGAGCAGTACTTC.

There are many counts of this clonotype. The genes are TRBV15 and TRBJ2-3; possible D gene TRBD2, 6 bases. V shed 5 bases and J shed 0 bases, with 18 bases lying between them. The CDR3 contains 17 residues. Germline V gene sequence: CDR1 LNHNV, CDR2 YYDKDF (reference sequence). The CDR3 DNA sequence: TGTGCCACCAGCGCGGGACTCTTGTTCCTTAGCACAGATACGCAGTATTTT. This encodes CATSAGLLFLSTDTQYF.

This clonotype was counted ten times or more. The CDR3 spells CASRPIGADTQYF. CDR3 in DNA: TGTGCCAGCAGGCCTATAGGCGCAGATACGCAGTATTTT. J is TRBJ2-3 and V is TRBV7-2; D is unclear. Trimming stripped 6 bases from V and 4 bases from J, with 11 bases between. Germline V gives CDR1 SGHTA, CDR2 FQGNSA. The CDR3 runs 13 residues.

In its sample, this clonotype was seen many times. The chain is built from TRBV12-3 or TRBV12-4 and TRBJ1-5, with D maybe TRBD1 (5 bases). Trimming took off 5 bases at V and 2 bases at J, with 16 bases between the two ends. CDR3 length: 16 residues. DNA of the CDR3: TGTGCCAGCAGTGACGGGGCCCTTCTTGGCAATCAGCCCCAGCATTTT. It is translated as CASSDGALLGNQPQHF.

This rearrangement joins TRBV12-3 or TRBV12-4 to TRBJ2-3; 8 positions match TRBD2. V gave up 6 bases and J gave up 4 bases; unmatched junction bases: 9. This CDR3 is 15 amino acids long. Here the CDR3 DNA reads TGTGCCAGCAGCCCTAGGGGACTAGGCCCAGATACGCAGTATTTT. Protein: CASSPRGLGPDTQYF.

This clonotype was picked up many times. The chain carries TRBV7-9 and TRBJ2-5; the D is unclear. V lost 3 bases and J 5 bases, leaving 13 bases between the germline ends. Germline V gene data show CDR1 as SEHNR and CDR2 as FQNEAQ (reference sequence). The CDR3 covers 14 residues. DNA for the CDR3: TGTGCCAGCAGCTTCGGCGTCCCCGGGGAGACCCAGTACTTC. Protein sequence: CASSFGVPGETQYF.

This clonotype was counted many times. The V call is TRBV5-1, the J call TRBJ2-1; possible D gene TRBD1, 6 bases. Trimming pared 5 bases from V and 2 bases from J, leaving 20 bases between. Germline assignment: CDR1 SGHRS and CDR2 YFSETQ. The CDR3 is made up of 17 amino acids. The CDR3 bases are TGCGCCAGCAGACGCCCCCAGGGGCCCGGGGCCTACAATGAGCAGTTCTTC. It specifies CASRRPQGPGAYNEQFF.

This clonotype was observed many times. The chain joins TRBV6-1 to TRBJ2-4, with a weak D call TRBD2 (5 bases). This CDR3 contains 14 residues. Germline V gene data show CDR1 as MNHNS and CDR2 as SASEGT. The V end was cut by 6 bases, the J end by 6 bases, with 15 bases between. The CDR3, as DNA: TGTGCCAGCAGCCCAAGTCTTGGAGGAAACATTCAGTACTTC. Translating gives CASSPSLGGNIQYF.

This clonotype showed up many times. V and J are TRBV6-1 and TRBJ2-7; TRBD1 matches at 7 bases. The V and J ends lost 6 bases and 0 bases, in that order; junction bases with no gene match: 2. The length of the CDR3 is 13 residues. Germline CDR1 MNHNS, CDR2 SASEGT. The CDR3 DNA sequence: TGTGCCAGCAGGACAGGGAGCTCCTACGAGCAGTACTTC. It translates to CASRTGSSYEQYF.

This chain links TRBV27 with TRBJ1-2, with a weak D call TRBD1 (5 bases). This CDR3 spans 13 amino acids. Germline V gives CDR1 MNHEY, CDR2 SMNVEV (reference sequence). The V end was cut by 6 bases, the J end by 4 bases, with 12 bases between. Here the CDR3 reads CASSETGPYGYTF. Here the CDR3 DNA reads TGTGCCAGCAGCGAAACGGGGCCCTATGGCTACACCTTC.

The sample holds many counts of this clonotype. V gene TRBV20-1 combines with J gene TRBJ1-4; D remains unclear. Germline CDR1 is DFQATT and CDR2 is SNEGSKA (reference sequence). CDR3 length: 14 amino acids. Trimming left V 0 bases short and J 8 bases short, with 13 bases between. The CDR3 DNA is TGCAGTGCTAGAGATCCTGTGGGATCCGAAAAACTGTTTTTT. It yields the protein CSARDPVGSEKLFF.

The CDR3 reads CASSYGTGWFDEQFF. CDR3 nucleotides: TGTGCCAGCAGTTACGGGACAGGGTGGTTCGATGAGCAGTTCTTC. The chain is built from TRBV6-5 and TRBJ2-1, with 9 bases fitting TRBD1. V dropped 2 bases and J dropped 8; count of bases not matched to a gene: 7. The CDR3 has 15 residues. Germline-derived CDR1 and CDR2 are MNHEY and SVGAGI.

The rearrangement uses TRBV6-2 or TRBV6-3 and TRBJ1-1; possibly TRBD1 for D (5 bases). V was pared by 6 bases and J by 1 base, with 9 bases between. This CDR3 spans 13 amino acids. Germline CDR1 is MNHEY and CDR2 is SVGEGT. The CDR3 DNA follows: TGTGCCAGCAGAGACGGGGCGAACACTGAAGCTTTCTTT. Its translation: CASRDGANTEAFF.

This clonotype was observed at least ten times. The chain joins TRBV12-3 or TRBV12-4 to TRBJ2-7; TRBD1 matches 7 bases. The CDR3 extends over 12 amino acids. V dropped 3 bases and J dropped 7; count of bases not matched to a gene: 3. The DNA for the CDR3 is TGTGCCAGCAGTTTGACAGGGCTTGAGCAGTACTTC. It translates to CASSLTGLEQYF.

This clonotype was detected only once. The V gene is TRBV7-2, the J gene TRBJ2-5, with D possibly being TRBD1 or TRBD2 (5 bases each). CDR1 is SGHTA and CDR2 is FQGNSA in the germline V gene. Trimming shortened V by 6 bases and J by 3 bases, and 8 bases separated the two germline ends. CDR3 length equals 12 residues. CDR3 sequence (DNA): TGTGCCAGCAGAGGGACGGAAGAGACCCAGTACTTC. Amino acid sequence: CASRGTEETQYF.

Only one count was recorded for this clonotype. A read error is possible here, since a much larger clone lies one base away. The chain has TRBV30 and TRBJ2-7; no clear D gene. The last part of the DNA fits TRBJ2-5 better; the J call may be wrong. The CDR3 runs 12 residues. Germline loops: CDR1 GTSNPN, CDR2 SVGIG (reference sequence). The CDR3 nucleotides read TGTGCCTGGAGGTTCAGCCAAGGGACCCAGTACTTC. This codes for CAWRFSQGTQYF.

Many counts were recorded for this clonotype. The chain links TRBV5-1 to TRBJ2-7; D is ambiguous. V lost 5 bases, J lost 0 bases, and 21 bases lay in between. Per the germline V gene, CDR1 is SGHRS and CDR2 is YFSETQ. The CDR3 totals 17 residues. DNA of the CDR3: TGCGCCAGCAGACCCGCATCTAGAGTCCTAGGCTCCTACGAGCAGTACTTC. Translation: CASRPASRVLGSYEQYF. Looking up the rest from reference TRBV5-1 and TRBJ2-7 gives the full variable domain: KAGVTQTPRYLIKTRGQQVTLSCSPISGHRSVSWYQQTPGQGLQFLFEYFSETQRNKGNFPGRFSGRQFSNSRSEMNVSTLELGDSALYLCASRPASRVLGSYEQYFGPGTRLTVT.

About this clonotype: This may be a read error, as it is one base from a much larger clone. This chain joins TRBV7-2 and TRBJ1-5, with D unclear. V was trimmed by 6 bases and J by 3 bases, leaving 9 bases between them. The CDR3 extends over 13 amino acids. Germline CDR1 and CDR2: SGHTA and FQGNSA. CDR3 loop: CASRWGDNQPQHF. CDR3 nucleotides: TGTGCCAGCAGGTGGGGAGACAATCAGCCCCAGCATTTT.

In this sample, this clonotype turned up many times. This sequence joins TRBV20-1 and TRBJ2-5; D ambiguous. CDR3 length equals 11 residues. Germline CDR1 is DFQATT and CDR2 is SNEGSKA (reference sequence). V gave up 1 base and J gave up 5 bases, with 5 bases separating them. As DNA, the CDR3 is TGCAGTGCTAGAGCCCCCGAGACCCAGTACTTC. This codes for CSARAPETQYF.

This clonotype showed up many times. V gene TRBV28 combines with J gene TRBJ1-2; 10 nucleotides match TRBD1. The germline V gene encodes CDR1 MDHEN and CDR2 SYDVKM. The CDR3 loop spans 16 amino acids. The V and J ends lost 5 bases and 5 bases, in that order; junction bases with no gene match: 11. CDR3 coding DNA: TGTGCCAGCAGTCACGGGGGGACAGGGGCCTTGTATGGCTACACCTTC. Translation: CASSHGGTGALYGYTF.

A single count supports this clonotype. A single base separates this from a much larger clone, so it may be a read error. This rearrangement joins TRBV7-9 to TRBJ2-5; either TRBD1 or TRBD2 may supply D (6 bases each). The DNA end favors TRBJ2-1, so the J call may be wrong. Germline CDR1 SEHNR, CDR2 FQNEAQ (reference sequence). This CDR3 comprises 16 residues. This CDR3 is CASSLGSDGGQETQFF. DNA of the CDR3: TGTGCCAGCAGCTTAGGGTCAGACGGGGGACAAGAGACCCAGTTCTTC.

This clonotype was recorded at least ten times. One end of the junction is discordant with germline, which a read error may explain. The V gene is TRBV3-1, the J gene TRBJ2-1; 9 bases line up with TRBD2. The germline V gene encodes CDR1 LGHDT and CDR2 YNNKEL (reference sequence). The CDR3 contains 16 residues. The CDR3 loop is CASSQGAGGTYNEQFF. The CDR3 bases are TGTGCCAGCAGTCAAGGCGCGGGGGGGACCTACAATGAGCAGTTCTTC.

A remark on this clonotype: One end of the junction does not line up with germline, which may come from a read error. The chain carries TRBV13 and TRBJ2-1; TRBD2 agrees at 7 bases. The CDR3 length is 15 residues. CDR1 and CDR2 from the germline V gene are PRHDT and FYEKMQ (reference sequence). DNA of the CDR3: TGTGCCAGAAGCCCCCGGGACTATCCTATCAATGAGCGGTTCTTC. Amino acids: CARSPRDYPINERFF.

The gene calls are TRBV19 and TRBJ1-2; D is unresolved. V lost 2 bases to trimming and J lost 2 bases, with 9 bases between them. Germline-derived CDR1 and CDR2 are LNHDA and SQIVND (reference sequence). The CDR3 sequence is 14 residues long. CDR3 nucleotide sequence: TGTGCCAGTAGTATATTGCAGGACAACTATGGCTACACCTTC. This codes for CASSILQDNYGYTF.

This clonotype was recorded a few times. This rearrangement joins TRBV20-1 to TRBJ1-4; no definite D call. The germline CDR1 and CDR2 sequences are DFQATT and SNEGSKA (reference sequence). The CDR3 sequence is 16 residues long. V was shortened by 3 bases and J by 3 bases, with 17 bases between the two germline ends. CDR3 loop: CSASFDGLVANEKLFF. DNA for the CDR3: TGCAGTGCTAGCTTCGACGGATTAGTTGCTAATGAAAAACTGTTTTTT.

In its sample, this clonotype was seen a few times. The J gene is TRBJ1-1, the V gene TRBV3-1, with 9 bases aligning to TRBD1. CDR1 and CDR2 from the germline V gene are LGHDT and YNNKEL (reference sequence). V dropped 2 bases and J dropped 6; count of bases not matched to a gene: 7. This CDR3 has 15 amino acids. The CDR3 DNA follows: TGTGCCAGCAGCCAAAGGGGACAGGGATCATCTGAAGCTTTCTTT. It encodes CASSQRGQGSSEAFF.